These 32 T cell receptor beta chains came from one sample sequenced in a study of blood T cell repertoires in COVID-19. Profiling relied on immunoSEQ multiplex PCR, and the TCRdb table lists in-frame clones only, not all of them. The sample shows over 250,000 clones, about 89% of them seen only once. The source material was PBMCs or T cells enriched from blood (not recorded which). The receptors shown here come from a woman under 30 who had recovered from COVID-19.

V gene TRBV4-3 combines with J gene TRBJ1-1; a weak D match, TRBD1 (5 bases). The V gene lost 0 bases and the J gene lost 1 base, with 24 bases spanning the gap. The CDR3 runs 20 residues. Germline V gives CDR1 LGHNA, CDR2 YSLEER. This CDR3 is CASSQDLAGGGPISNTEAFF. The CDR3 coding sequence is TGCGCCAGCAGCCAAGATCTCGCGGGGGGGGGACCGATTTCGAACACTGAAGCTTTCTTT.

The chain recombines TRBV5-1 with TRBJ2-5; 9 bases fit TRBD1. The CDR3 is made up of 14 amino acids. The V segment lost 7 bases and the J segment 4 bases; nucleotides outside the gene matches: 8. Germline loops: CDR1 SGHRS, CDR2 YFSETQ. CDR3 DNA sequence: TGCGCCAGCGGAAGGACAGGGGCTTTAGAGACCCAGTACTTC. Translated, it gives CASGRTGALETQYF. The variable domain in full, with the rest retrieved from reference TRBV5-1 and TRBJ2-5, is KAGVTQTPRYLIKTRGQQVTLSCSPISGHRSVSWYQQTPGQGLQFLFEYFSETQRNKGNFPGRFSGRQFSNSRSEMNVSTLELGDSALYLCASGRTGALETQYFGPGTRLLVL.

The rearrangement links TRBV20-1 to TRBJ1-1, with 7 bases fitting TRBD1. The CDR3 contains 13 residues. The germline gives CDR1 DFQATT, CDR2 SNEGSKA (reference sequence). The J segment lost 6 bases and the V segment lost 3 bases, leaving 7 bases of the junction unmatched. The CDR3 is CSASMYRGSEAFF. CDR3 coding DNA: TGCAGTGCTAGTATGTACAGGGGTTCTGAAGCTTTCTTT.

CDR3 sequence (DNA): TGTGCCAGCAGCGGGACAGCCTCTTCCTACGAGCAGTACTTC. Amino acids: CASSGTASSYEQYF. The gene calls are TRBV11-2 and TRBJ2-7; 7 nucleotides match TRBD1. The CDR3 loop spans 14 amino acids. With V trimmed by 5 bases and J by 1 base, 5 bases remained unmatched. The germline CDR1 and CDR2 sequences are SGHAT and FQNNGV.

The chain carries TRBV9 and TRBJ1-6; 11 bases fit TRBD1. CDR3 length equals 15 residues. Unmatched junction bases numbered 11, after V lost 4 bases and J lost 14 bases. CDR1 is SGDLS, CDR2 YYNGEE, per germline. CDR3 region: CASSTGQGVWSSLHF. As DNA, the CDR3 is TGTGCCAGCAGCACGGGACAGGGGGTATGGTCGTCCCTCCACTTT.

This clone showed up just a few times. This chain links TRBV5-1 with TRBJ1-2; 8 positions agree with TRBD1. Germline V lookup: CDR1 SGHRS, CDR2 YFSETQ. V was pared by 4 bases and J by 6 bases, with 14 bases of the junction left unmatched. The length of the CDR3 is 16 residues. The CDR3 nucleotides are TGCGCCAGCAGCCCCCCCGGTTTTGCAGGGGGCAATGGCTACACCTTC. Its protein product is CASSPPGFAGGNGYTF. The entire variable domain, with the rest obtained from reference TRBV5-1 and TRBJ1-2, is as follows: KAGVTQTPRYLIKTRGQQVTLSCSPISGHRSVSWYQQTPGQGLQFLFEYFSETQRNKGNFPGRFSGRQFSNSRSEMNVSTLELGDSALYLCASSPPGFAGGNGYTFGSGTRLTVV.

This chain links TRBV4-2 with TRBJ2-3, with 14 positions matching TRBD2. CDR1 is LGHNA and CDR2 is YNFKEQ in the germline V gene. CDR3 length equals 16 residues. J was trimmed by 5 bases and V by 2 bases; bases with no gene match: 3. The CDR3 here is CASSQRGLAGEDTQYF. The CDR3 DNA reads as TGTGCCAGCAGCCAACGGGGACTAGCGGGAGAAGATACGCAGTATTTT.

The V and J genes are TRBV7-2 and TRBJ1-4; D is unresolved. Germline V gene data show CDR1 as SGHTA and CDR2 as FQGNSA. With 5 bases removed from V and 4 bases from J, the gap between germline ends came to 14 bases. The CDR3 sequence is 15 residues long. CDR3 loop: CASSPSGVVNEKLFF. The DNA for the CDR3 is TGTGCCAGCAGCCCCTCCGGGGTCGTTAATGAAAAACTGTTTTTT.

CDR3 loop: CASSIALGGINEAFF. The DNA for the CDR3 is TGTGCCAGTAGTATAGCGCTCGGGGGGATAAATGAAGCTTTCTTT. This sequence joins TRBV19 and TRBJ1-1; possibly TRBD1 for D (5 bases). The CDR3 covers 15 residues. Germline V gene lookup returns CDR1 LNHDA and CDR2 SQIVND (reference sequence). With 1 base removed from V and 7 bases from J, the gap between germline ends came to 16 bases.

V is TRBV4-1 and J is TRBJ1-1; weak D call: TRBD1 (6 bases). Deletions cut 1 base from V and 0 bases from J, with 15 bases between. Germline CDR1 is MGHRA and CDR2 is YSYEKL. The CDR3 is made up of 17 amino acids. This chain's CDR3 is CASSQVPGARMNTEAFF. Here the CDR3 DNA reads TGCGCCAGCAGCCAAGTGCCAGGGGCCAGGATGAACACTGAAGCTTTCTTT.

V gene TRBV7-9 combines with J gene TRBJ1-1, with 7 bases fitting TRBD1. The CDR3 runs 18 residues. Germline values: CDR1 SEHNR, CDR2 FQNEAQ (reference sequence). The J segment lost 0 bases and the V segment lost 5 bases, leaving 15 bases of the junction unmatched. The DNA of the CDR3 is TGTGCCAGCAGCCCCCGGAGAGGGGGCAAGGATATGAACACTGAAGCTTTCTTT. It specifies CASSPRRGGKDMNTEAFF.

V and J are TRBV6-1 and TRBJ2-7; D is undetermined. Trimming stripped 0 bases from V and 8 bases from J, with 8 bases between. The germline V gene has CDR1 MNHNS and CDR2 SASEGT. The CDR3 is 12 amino acids. The CDR3 sequence is CASSEAREKQYF. The CDR3, as DNA: TGTGCCAGCAGTGAAGCTCGCGAAAAGCAGTACTTC.

V gene TRBV28 combines with J gene TRBJ2-3; TRBD2 matches at 13 bases. J lost 10 bases, V lost 5 bases, and 6 bases had no gene match. Germline CDR1 reads MDHEN; CDR2 reads SYDVKM. The CDR3 loop spans 14 amino acids. The DNA of the CDR3 is TGTGCCAGCAGTCCCGGACTAGCGGGAGTAGCGCAGTATTTT. Translation gives CASSPGLAGVAQYF.

The chain employs TRBV7-8 and TRBJ2-7; the D is unclear. This CDR3 is built from 14 residues. From germline, CDR1 is SGHVS and CDR2 FQNEAQ. Between the trimmed V and J ends, which lost 1 base and 4 bases, there was a span of 11 bases. In DNA, the CDR3 is TGTGCCAGCAGCTTAGGAGGTTGGGTTTACGAGCAGTACTTC. It codes for CASSLGGWVYEQYF. Looking up the rest from reference TRBV7-8 and TRBJ2-7 gives the full variable domain: GAGVSQSPRYKVAKRGQDVALRCDPISGHVSLFWYQQALGQGPEFLTYFQNEAQLDKSGLPSDRFFAERPEGSVSTLKIQRTQQEDSAVYLCASSLGGWVYEQYFGPGTRLTVT.

The V gene is TRBV20-1, the J gene TRBJ1-1; possible D gene TRBD1, 6 bases. From germline, CDR1 is DFQATT and CDR2 SNEGSKA (reference sequence). With 3 bases removed from V and 0 bases from J, the gap between germline ends came to 14 bases. CDR3 size: 15 residues. As DNA, the CDR3 is TGCAGTGCTAGTAGCGGGGGCGTCGTGAACACTGAAGCTTTCTTT. Its translation: CSASSGGVVNTEAFF.

The DNA for the CDR3 is TGTGCCAGCAGTAGAGTTAGCGGGAGCTCAAATGAGCAGTTCTTC. Its protein product is CASSRVSGSSNEQFF. This chain links TRBV5-8 with TRBJ2-1; 9 bases map to TRBD2. V lost 5 bases to trimming and J lost 7 bases; unmatched junction nucleotides: 10. The CDR3 covers 15 residues. The germline V gene has CDR1 SGHTS and CDR2 YDEGEE.

The chain joins TRBV3-1 (or the pseudogene TRBV3-2) to TRBJ2-1; D is ambiguous. The CDR3 runs 12 residues. Germline values: CDR1 LGHDT, CDR2 YNNKEL (reference sequence). Trimming took 2 bases from V and 8 from J, leaving 7 bases between them. This chain's CDR3 is CASSQLSDEQFF. The CDR3 nucleotides read TGTGCCAGCAGCCAACTCTCGGATGAGCAGTTCTTC.

The V and J genes are TRBV4-2 and TRBJ2-3; the match to TRBD2 covers 14 bases. The V and J ends lost 3 bases and 5 bases, in that order; junction bases with no gene match: 7. The germline CDR1 and CDR2 sequences are LGHNA and YNFKEQ. The CDR3 sequence is 17 residues long. Written as DNA, the CDR3 is TGTGCCAGCAGCCATGGGACTAGCGGGAGTGGTGGAGATACGCAGTATTTT. Translated: CASSHGTSGSGGDTQYF.

The chain uses TRBV12-3 or TRBV12-4 and TRBJ1-6; D is unresolved. Trimming cost V 8 bases and J 6 bases, with 11 bases left between them. The CDR3 contains 13 residues. The CDR3 bases are TGTGCCAGCCAACAGACGGCTAATTCACCCCTCCACTTT. Translation gives CASQQTANSPLHF.

There are a few counts of this clone. The rearrangement uses TRBV2 and TRBJ1-5; unclear D gene. The V end was cut by 3 bases, the J end by 5 bases, with 5 bases between. Germline lookup yields CDR1 SNHLY and CDR2 FYNNEI. The CDR3 covers 12 residues. The CDR3 sequence: CASSDEHQPQHF. DNA of the CDR3: TGTGCCAGCAGTGACGAGCATCAGCCCCAGCATTTT. Based on the CDR3 plus reference TRBV2 and TRBJ1-5, the full variable domain is EPEVTQTPSHQVTQMGQEVILRCVPISNHLYFYWYRQILGQKVEFLVSFYNNEISEKSEIFDDQFSVERPDGSNFTLKIRSTKLEDSAMYFCASSDEHQPQHFGDGTRLSIL.

The chain carries TRBV7-8 and TRBJ2-7; 8 bases align to TRBD2. The CDR3 extends over 14 amino acids. The junction had 8 bases not matched to a gene; V was cut back by 5 bases and J by 5 bases. Germline assignment: CDR1 SGHVS and CDR2 FQNEAQ. The CDR3 nucleotides are TGTGCCAGCAGCCGAATAGCGGGATTCCACGAGCAGTACTTC. It translates to CASSRIAGFHEQYF.

The chain has TRBV19 and TRBJ1-3, with 7 positions matching TRBD1. This CDR3 spans 16 amino acids. Trimming at V came to 4 bases and at J to 0 bases, leaving 6 bases not matched to a gene. In germline, CDR1 is LNHDA, CDR2 SQIVND (reference sequence). The CDR3 protein is CASSTTGTVSGNTIYF. DNA for the CDR3: TGTGCCAGTAGTACAACCGGGACAGTCTCTGGAAACACCATATATTTT.

This clone showed up just once. The chain carries TRBV27 and TRBJ1-1; TRBD1 might be the D (6 bases). The germline CDR1 and CDR2 sequences are MNHEY and SMNVEV (reference sequence). The CDR3 is 17 amino acids. Deletions cut 7 bases from V and 0 bases from J, with 21 bases between. The CDR3 region is CASKEVWTEGLNTEAFF. The CDR3, as DNA: TGTGCCAGCAAGGAAGTCTGGACAGAGGGCCTGAACACTGAAGCTTTCTTT.

V usage is TRBV7-9 and J usage is TRBJ2-3; the match to TRBD2 covers 11 bases. Germline CDR1 reads SEHNR; CDR2 reads FQNEAQ (reference sequence). The CDR3 spans 17 residues. J was trimmed by 2 bases and V by 5 bases; bases with no gene match: 9. CDR3 in DNA: TGTGCCAGCAGCCTAGGGACTAGCGGAGGCTCCACAGATACGCAGTATTTT. Translation gives CASSLGTSGGSTDTQYF. The complete variable domain, with remaining parts taken from reference TRBV7-9 and TRBJ2-3, reads DTGVSQNPRHKITKRGQNVTFRCDPISEHNRLYWYRQTLGQGPEFLTYFQNEAQLEKSRLLSDRFSAERPKGSFSTLEIQRTEQGDSAMYLCASSLGTSGGSTDTQYFGPGTRLTVL.

The genes are TRBV14 and TRBJ2-4; D gene ambiguous. V was pared by 0 bases and J by 0 bases, with 9 bases between. Germline V CDR1 and CDR2: SGHDN, FVKESK. This CDR3 comprises 16 residues. In DNA form, the CDR3 reads TGTGCCAGCAGCCAAGATAACTACTTAGCCAAAAACATTCAGTACTTC. Translating it yields CASSQDNYLAKNIQYF.

The V and J genes are TRBV7-9 and TRBJ2-5; 9 bases fit TRBD2. Germline V lookup: CDR1 SEHNR, CDR2 FQNEAQ (reference sequence). The CDR3 extends over 16 amino acids. Trimming took 1 base from V and 4 from J; bases not matched to a gene: 7. The DNA of the CDR3 is TGTGCCAGCAGCTTAGAGCGGGGGGACCGAGGAGAGACCCAGTACTTC. It yields the protein CASSLERGDRGETQYF. The full variable domain, with the rest looked up from reference TRBV7-9 and TRBJ2-5, is DTGVSQNPRHKITKRGQNVTFRCDPISEHNRLYWYRQTLGQGPEFLTYFQNEAQLEKSRLLSDRFSAERPKGSFSTLEIQRTEQGDSAMYLCASSLERGDRGETQYFGPGTRLLVL.

The rearrangement uses TRBV3-1 (or the pseudogene TRBV3-2) and TRBJ1-1, with D hard to call. V was pared by 4 bases and J by 6 bases, with 15 bases between. CDR1 is LGHDT and CDR2 is YNNKEL in the germline V gene (reference sequence). CDR3 length: 14 amino acids. The chain's CDR3 is CASSPQVNGAEAFF. CDR3 sequence (DNA): TGTGCCAGCAGCCCCCAAGTGAACGGGGCTGAAGCTTTCTTT.

CDR3: CSASPGTGSEKLFF. CDR3 DNA sequence: TGCAGTGCTAGTCCCGGGACAGGGAGTGAAAAACTGTTTTTT. The rearrangement links TRBV20-1 to TRBJ1-4; TRBD1 agrees at 9 bases. This CDR3 is 14 amino acids long. The V gene's germline CDR1 is DFQATT and CDR2 SNEGSKA (reference sequence). With V trimmed by 3 bases and J by 7 bases, 6 bases remained unmatched.

This chain links TRBV15 with TRBJ1-2, with D possibly TRBD1 on 6 matching bases. Per germline, CDR1 LNHNV and CDR2 YYDKDF (reference sequence). The CDR3 has 15 residues. V was trimmed by 3 bases and J by 6 bases, leaving 17 bases between them. The CDR3 protein is CATSSGTTPVDGYTF. CDR3 coding DNA: TGTGCCACCAGCAGCGGGACAACTCCGGTTGATGGCTACACCTTC.

V and J are TRBV4-2 and TRBJ2-7; the D is unclear. Trimming stripped 1 base from V and 0 bases from J, with 7 bases between. This CDR3 is built from 14 residues. Germline values: CDR1 LGHNA, CDR2 YNFKEQ. The CDR3 nucleotides read TGTGCCAGCAGCCAAGGGCGGAGCTCCTACGAGCAGTACTTC. The encoded protein is CASSQGRSSYEQYF.

The chain links TRBV6-1 to TRBJ2-1; TRBD2 might be the D (6 bases). CDR3 length: 16 residues. V was cut by 1 base and J by 7 bases, with 17 bases left in between. Germline CDR1 is MNHNS and CDR2 is SASEGT. The CDR3 region is CASSEVSLAGGNEQFF. The CDR3 nucleotides are TGTGCCAGCAGTGAAGTCTCTCTAGCAGGAGGGAATGAGCAGTTCTTC.

The CDR3 is CASRPRASRQGSSTEAFF. As DNA, the CDR3 is TGTGCCAGCAGGCCCCGCGCCTCTAGACAGGGTAGCAGCACTGAAGCTTTCTTT. This sequence joins TRBV7-2 and TRBJ1-1; 7 nucleotides line up with TRBD1. The ends lost 6 bases at V and 4 bases at J; junction bases unmatched: 20. The CDR3 consists of 18 residues. The germline CDR1 and CDR2 sequences are SGHTA and FQGNSA.